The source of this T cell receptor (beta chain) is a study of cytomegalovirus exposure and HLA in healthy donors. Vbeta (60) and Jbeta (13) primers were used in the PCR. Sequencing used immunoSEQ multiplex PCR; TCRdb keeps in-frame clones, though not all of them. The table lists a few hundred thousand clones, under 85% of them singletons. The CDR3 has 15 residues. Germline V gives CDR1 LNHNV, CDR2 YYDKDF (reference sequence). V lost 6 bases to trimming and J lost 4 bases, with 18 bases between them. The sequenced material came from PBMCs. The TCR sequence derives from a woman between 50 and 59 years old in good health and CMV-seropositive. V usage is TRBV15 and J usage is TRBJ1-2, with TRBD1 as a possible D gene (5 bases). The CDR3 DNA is TGTGCCACCAGGCCGGGGGAGGGCCCTTCCTATGGCTACACCTTC. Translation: CATRPGEGPSYGYTF.